The 21 T cell receptor beta chains below come from one sample, sequenced in a study of T cell repertoires in cytomegalovirus infection. These receptors have no known antigen. TCRdb fed the reads into MiXCR, producing one record per CDR3 protein. The sample includes about 74,000 distinct CDR3 sequences, about 27% of them seen just once. Material: CD8+ T cells from cultured PBMCs, obtained from culture after CMV antigen stimulation. The receptors were sampled from a human donor in good health (CMV status not recorded). Some clones in this sample may be carry-over from other donors' samples.

This clonotype showed up just once. The J gene is TRBJ2-3, the V gene TRBV28; 9 nucleotides agree with TRBD2. J was trimmed by 0 bases and V by 5 bases; bases with no gene match: 3. CDR3 length equals 15 residues. Germline V gene sequence: CDR1 MDHEN, CDR2 SYDVKM. CDR3 DNA: TGTGCCAGCAGTCGACTAGCGGTTAGCACAGATACGCAGTATTTT. Its protein is CASSRLAVSTDTQYF.

This clonotype appeared many times. The chain carries TRBV5-1 and TRBJ1-2; 9 nucleotides agree with TRBD1. J was trimmed by 7 bases and V by 0 bases; bases with no gene match: 13. The CDR3 extends over 17 amino acids. CDR1 is SGHRS and CDR2 is YFSETQ in the germline V gene. The CDR3 is CASSLEPGTGLLLGYTF. The CDR3 DNA sequence: TGCGCCAGCAGCTTGGAACCTGGGACAGGGCTCTTACTTGGCTACACCTTC.

This clonotype was found a few times. The chain has TRBV7-2 and TRBJ2-7; 7 bases are shared with TRBD2. Looked up from germline, CDR1 is SGHTA and CDR2 is FQGNSA. Losses at the gene ends were 1 base for V and 0 bases for J; bases not matched to a gene: 3. The CDR3 has 15 residues. Here the CDR3 reads CASSLGGGSSYEQYF. The CDR3 coding sequence is TGTGCCAGCAGCTTAGGCGGCGGGAGCTCCTACGAGCAGTACTTC.

A few counts support this clonotype. The rearrangement uses TRBV11-3 and TRBJ2-1; 7 nucleotides match TRBD2. The CDR3 runs 16 residues. V lost 1 base and J lost 4; bases outside the gene matches: 7. The germline V gene has CDR1 SGHNT and CDR2 YENEEA. The CDR3 loop is CASSLGAGREYNEQFF. DNA for the CDR3: TGTGCCAGCAGCTTAGGAGCGGGGCGTGAGTACAATGAGCAGTTCTTC.

This clonotype was observed a handful of times. The chain is built from TRBV29-1 and TRBJ2-5; 9 positions match TRBD1. CDR1 is SQVTM, CDR2 ANQGSEA, per germline. J lost 5 bases, V lost 5 bases, and 9 bases had no gene match. The CDR3 extends over 14 amino acids. The CDR3 DNA sequence: TGCAGCGTTACAGGGGGCGGGAGTGAGGAGACCCAGTACTTC. Translation: CSVTGGGSEETQYF.

This clonotype was seen a single time. The chain recombines TRBV6-2 or TRBV6-3 with TRBJ1-6; no definite D call. The CDR3 runs to 12 residues. The ends were cut back, 9 bases at V and 7 bases at J, with 10 bases in the middle. Germline V lookup: CDR1 MNHEY, CDR2 SVGEGT. The CDR3: CASQFWNSPLHF. CDR3 coding DNA: TGTGCCAGTCAATTTTGGAATTCACCCCTCCACTTT.

This clonotype was detected many times. The chain joins TRBV28 to TRBJ2-7, with 8 bases identical to TRBD2. Germline values: CDR1 MDHEN, CDR2 SYDVKM. CDR3 length equals 16 residues. The V gene end was trimmed by 3 bases and the J gene end by 0 bases; junction bases not matched to a gene: 7. The CDR3 DNA sequence: TGTGCCAGCAGTTTCGTGACTAGCGCGCCCTCCTACGAGCAGTACTTC. The encoded protein is CASSFVTSAPSYEQYF.

The J gene is TRBJ2-2, the V gene TRBV6-1; a weak D match, TRBD2 (5 bases). Trimming took 1 base from V and 0 from J, leaving 9 bases between them. CDR1 and CDR2 (germline): MNHNS, SASEGT. This CDR3 spans 16 amino acids. In DNA, the CDR3 is TGTGCCAGCAGTGAAGGTGGACTGGCGAACACCGGGGAGCTGTTTTTT. This gives the protein CASSEGGLANTGELFF.

The rearrangement uses TRBV11-2 and TRBJ2-3; D call uncertain. Per the germline V gene, CDR1 is SGHAT and CDR2 is FQNNGV. CDR3 length: 13 amino acids. The ends were cut back, 5 bases at V and 2 bases at J, with 8 bases in the middle. The DNA for the CDR3 is TGTGCCAGCAGCCAGGCTACCACAGATACGCAGTATTTT. Its protein product is CASSQATTDTQYF.

V and J are TRBV4-1 and TRBJ1-5; D possibly corresponds to TRBD1 (5 bases). Germline CDR1 reads MGHRA; CDR2 reads YSYEKL. V lost 4 bases and J 0 bases, leaving 7 bases between the germline ends. CDR3 length: 14 residues. CDR3 in DNA: TGCGCCAGCAGCCCGGACATTAGCAATCAGCCCCAGCATTTT. Translation gives CASSPDISNQPQHF.

The chain has TRBV6-6 and TRBJ2-1; the D gene is possibly TRBD2 (6 bases). The CDR3 loop spans 14 amino acids. Trimming shortened V by 2 bases and J by 12 bases, and 17 bases separated the two germline ends. The germline gives CDR1 MNHNY, CDR2 SVGAGI (reference sequence). CDR3 region: CASSYGLTAEVQFF. CDR3 bases: TGTGCCAGCAGTTACGGACTAACCGCGGAAGTGCAGTTCTTC.

A few counts support this clonotype. The chain combines TRBV5-5 with TRBJ1-1; 7 positions agree with TRBD1. V shed 0 bases, J shed 3 bases, and the junction held 2 bases outside the gene matches. CDR1 and CDR2 from the germline V gene are SGHKS and YYEKEE (reference sequence). The CDR3 spans 14 residues. This CDR3 is CASSLVGGYTEAFF. The CDR3 bases are TGTGCCAGCAGCTTGGTAGGGGGCTACACTGAAGCTTTCTTT.

This clonotype was observed many times. The chain combines TRBV7-9 with TRBJ1-1; 7 positions match TRBD1. V was pared by 3 bases and J by 0 bases, with 4 bases of the junction left unmatched. The CDR3 runs 15 residues. The germline V gene has CDR1 SEHNR and CDR2 FQNEAQ (reference sequence). Written as DNA, the CDR3 is TGTGCCAGCAGCTTCCTACAGGGGATGAACACTGAAGCTTTCTTT. Protein: CASSFLQGMNTEAFF.

This clonotype was detected ten times or more. The gene calls are TRBV6-1 and TRBJ2-1; D remains ambiguous. The CDR3 consists of 12 residues. The ends were cut back, 5 bases at V and 7 bases at J, with 9 bases in the middle. Germline V lookup: CDR1 MNHNS, CDR2 SASEGT. The CDR3 sequence is CASSPQGNEQFF. DNA of the CDR3: TGTGCCAGCAGTCCCCAAGGGAATGAGCAGTTCTTC.

A few counts support this clonotype. This chain uses TRBV19 with TRBJ1-5; D remains ambiguous. V lost 5 bases to trimming and J lost 3 bases, with 17 bases between them. Germline lookup yields CDR1 LNHDA and CDR2 SQIVND (reference sequence). This CDR3 region has 16 residues. The CDR3 here is CASSPLAGSLNQPQHF. For the CDR3, the DNA is TGTGCCAGTAGTCCCCTGGCCGGCAGCCTCAATCAGCCCCAGCATTTT.

The chain uses TRBV3-1 and TRBJ2-2, with D uncertain. The V gene's germline CDR1 is LGHDT and CDR2 YNNKEL (reference sequence). The V and J ends lost 0 bases and 6 bases respectively, with 5 bases between them. CDR3 length: 13 amino acids. The CDR3, as DNA: TGTGCCAGCAGCCAAGATGAACCCGGGGAGCTGTTTTTT. Translation gives CASSQDEPGELFF.

The rearrangement joins TRBV7-9 to TRBJ1-2, with D possibly TRBD1 on 5 matching bases. The CDR3 contains 16 residues. The germline V gene encodes CDR1 SEHNR and CDR2 FQNEAQ (reference sequence). Trimming removed 5 bases at V and 6 bases at J, with 22 bases between. The CDR3 DNA is TGTGCCAGCAGCCCCCCTTCTTGGGGCGCCCCGGATGGCTACACCTTC. This codes for CASSPPSWGAPDGYTF.

A few counts support this clonotype. The chain couples TRBV5-4 to TRBJ2-3; D call uncertain. The germline gives CDR1 SGHNT, CDR2 YYREEE (reference sequence). There are 13 residues in the CDR3. V was cut by 0 bases and J by 5 bases, with 7 bases left in between. This chain's CDR3 is CASSLARQDTQYF. The DNA of the CDR3 is TGTGCCAGCAGCTTGGCACGTCAAGATACGCAGTATTTT. Full variable domain (remainder filled in from reference TRBV5-4 and TRBJ2-3): ETGVTQSPTHLIKTRGQQVTLRCSSQSGHNTVSWYQQALGQGPQFIFQYYREEENGRGNFPPRFSGLQFPNYSSELNVNALELDDSALYLCASSLARQDTQYFGPGTRLTVL.

The rearrangement links TRBV7-8 to TRBJ2-1; D assignment may be TRBD1 or TRBD2 (5 bases each). The CDR3 contains 16 residues. Trimming removed 1 base from V and 1 base from J, with 11 bases in between. The germline V gene encodes CDR1 SGHVS and CDR2 FQNEAQ. The CDR3 is CASSLVLGESYNEQFF. The CDR3 DNA follows: TGTGCCAGCAGCTTAGTACTGGGGGAATCCTACAATGAGCAGTTCTTC.

The chain uses TRBV6-7 and TRBJ1-5, with D possibly TRBD1 on 6 matching bases. TRBV6-7 is assigned to the ORF class and has an uncertain function. The length of the CDR3 is 14 residues. Trimming took off 7 bases at V and 7 bases at J, with 17 bases between the two ends. The CDR3 here is CASINIGQKQPQHF. The CDR3 nucleotides are TGTGCCAGCATTAACATAGGACAGAAACAGCCCCAGCATTTT.

This clonotype has more than one count but fewer than ten. The CDR3 protein is CASSLEESPGTGYEAFF. The CDR3 DNA is TGTGCCAGCAGCTTAGAAGAAAGTCCCGGGACAGGGTATGAAGCTTTCTTT. V usage is TRBV11-2 and J usage is TRBJ1-1; 9 bases are shared with TRBD1. The CDR3 loop spans 17 amino acids. The germline V gene encodes CDR1 SGHAT and CDR2 FQNNGV. The junction had 12 bases not matched to a gene; V was cut back by 0 bases and J by 7 bases.